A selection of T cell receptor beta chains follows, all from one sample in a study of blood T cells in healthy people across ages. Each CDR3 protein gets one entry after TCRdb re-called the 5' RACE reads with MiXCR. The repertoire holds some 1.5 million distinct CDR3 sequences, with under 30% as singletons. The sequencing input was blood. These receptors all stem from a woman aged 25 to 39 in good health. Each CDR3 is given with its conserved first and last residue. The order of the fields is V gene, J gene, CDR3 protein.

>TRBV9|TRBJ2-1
CASSVTVRAGDHHNEQFF
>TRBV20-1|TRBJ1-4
CSAERGQKLFF
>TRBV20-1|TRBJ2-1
CSARDNSGNSYNEQFF
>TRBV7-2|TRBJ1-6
CASSLAYRLPLHF
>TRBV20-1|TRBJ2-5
CSARSFAGLEETQYF
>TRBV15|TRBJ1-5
CATSRDRSTGIRNQPQHF
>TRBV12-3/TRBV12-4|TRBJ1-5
CASSPGLNQPQHF
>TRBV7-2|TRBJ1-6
CASSLAWGGDSPLHF
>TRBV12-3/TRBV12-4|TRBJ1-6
CVSSRTGSPLHF
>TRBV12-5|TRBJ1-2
CASGRSGYTF
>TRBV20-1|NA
CSARRSGAGAHGEQYF
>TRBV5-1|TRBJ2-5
CASSEGQVGKETQYF
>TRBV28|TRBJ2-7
CASSPAPQTQGSEQYF
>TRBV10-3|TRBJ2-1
CAISSGGADEQFF
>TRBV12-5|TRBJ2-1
CASGLAFREQFF
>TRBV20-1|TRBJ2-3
CSAGKTGRRTQYF
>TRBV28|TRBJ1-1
CASRVEQAQNTEAFF
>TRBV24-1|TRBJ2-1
CATSNRDRAVGEQVF
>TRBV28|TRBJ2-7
CATGDRAYEQYF
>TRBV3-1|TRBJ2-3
CASSHGAANTQYF
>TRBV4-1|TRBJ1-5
CASSQNTGDNQPQHF
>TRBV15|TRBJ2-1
CATSRGGGRRSYNEQFF
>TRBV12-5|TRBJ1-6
CASGPARDRGSPLHF
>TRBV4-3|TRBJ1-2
CASSQDRQINYGYTF
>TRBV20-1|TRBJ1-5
CSARVGGNQPQHF
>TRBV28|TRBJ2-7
CASSSPGVPYEQYF
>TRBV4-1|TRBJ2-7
CASSQDASYEQYF
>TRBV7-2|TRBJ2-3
CASSPILRAVGPDTQYF
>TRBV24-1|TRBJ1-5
CATSDLGGGLSNQPQHF
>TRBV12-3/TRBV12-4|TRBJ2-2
CASGPRLITGELFF
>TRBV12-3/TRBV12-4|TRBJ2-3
CANSFRADRVSTDTQYF
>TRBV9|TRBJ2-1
CASSNRGAYNEQFF
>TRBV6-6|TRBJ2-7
CASSHSGVEYEQYF
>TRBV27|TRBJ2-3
CASSFVSAVVQYF
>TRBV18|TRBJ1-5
CASSPGPESNQPQHF
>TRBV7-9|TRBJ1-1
CASSVGRRVTEAFF
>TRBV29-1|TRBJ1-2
CSVDLGATYGYTF
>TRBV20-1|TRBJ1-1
CSARGWGEATEAFF
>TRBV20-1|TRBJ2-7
CSAISGWGTSYEQYF
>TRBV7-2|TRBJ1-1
CASRIQYTEAFF
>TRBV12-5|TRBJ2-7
CASGLGILPGTPYEQYF
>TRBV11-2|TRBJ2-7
CASTRDQSYEQYF
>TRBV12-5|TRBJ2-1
CASGSGPSSYNEQFF
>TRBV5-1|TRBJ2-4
CASSLTPGQGAAKNIQYF
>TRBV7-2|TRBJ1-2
CASKPGYGYTF
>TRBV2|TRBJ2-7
CASSGQLEQYF
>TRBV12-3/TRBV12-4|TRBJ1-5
CASSLINKDQPQHF
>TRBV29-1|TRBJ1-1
CSVTQVNTEAFF
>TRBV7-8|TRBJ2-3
CASSGGSQRSISTQYF
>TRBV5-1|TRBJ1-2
CASSLSLQGVDYDYTF
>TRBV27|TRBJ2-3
CASSFHRAGGPPDTQYF
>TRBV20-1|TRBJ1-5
CSASSTFNRPQHF
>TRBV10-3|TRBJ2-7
CAIRVGQEIYEQYF
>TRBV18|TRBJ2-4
CASSLREEFRVNEQYF
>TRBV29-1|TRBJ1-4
CSAQSNREKLFF
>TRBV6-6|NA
CASSYQIGGYEQYF
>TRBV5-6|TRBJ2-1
CASSLAGTLTPEFF
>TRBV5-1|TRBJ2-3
CASSLDPGGTDMQYF
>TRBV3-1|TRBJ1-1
CASSHEGRGAPNTEAFF
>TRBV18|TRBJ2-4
CASSPSLAGGRDIQYF